The present TCR beta chain was sequenced within a study of blood T cell repertoires in COVID-19. The data were produced by immunoSEQ multiplex PCR, yet TCRdb's version contains in-frame clones alone and is incomplete. The sample holds under 200,000 clones, around 80% seen once. Trimming left V 0 bases short and J 5 bases short, with 8 bases between. CDR3 size: 13 residues. Germline CDR1 and CDR2: SGDLS and YYNGEE. The chain is built from TRBV9 and TRBJ1-2; no definite D call. The clonotype originates from a man in his 70s with active or convalescent COVID-19. Sequencing was done on a sample of peripheral blood. The CDR3 reads CASSVVERYGYTF. In DNA form, the CDR3 reads TGTGCCAGCAGCGTAGTAGAGAGGTATGGCTACACCTTC.